The sequence of this T cell receptor (beta chain) was determined in a study of shared clonotypes between healthy human individuals (TCRdb year 2020). In the study overall: The cohort included three men and a couple of women between 18 and 49 years of age. Per donor, three plates each were used for CD4 naive and CD4 memory, two for CD8 naive, and one for CD8 memory. The study deeply sequenced blood TCR repertoires of about five healthy adults to estimate repertoire size and the extent of clonotype sharing between individuals. To increase sequencing depth and limit assay-specific biases, TCR repertoire library preparation and sequencing were carried out by different laboratories using diverse techniques. Leukapheresis yielded between about 0.94 and 8.9 billion PBMCs per donor. Overall results and qualifications from the work: Larger estimated clonotype richness was generally found for naive subsets than for memory subsets. Sampling was restricted to blood, and TCR repertoires in tissue are likely to differ from TCR repertoires in blood. Compared with non-shared clonotypes, clonotypes shared by all four sorted-subset donors had higher generation probabilities. Pairwise subsampling led to the expectation that sequencing depth would affect the degree of clonotype sharing among donors. Because the study included only a small number of donors, the genetic and exposure-history diversity represented was limited. Incomplete sequencing was indicated by rarefaction of sorted-subset datasets, despite the large sequencing depth. Roughly 5% of naive CD4, 3.5% of naive CD8, around 2.3% of memory CD4, and 0.35% to 0.5% of memory CD8 clonotypes were shared across four donors.

With respect to this clone: The antigen this receptor binds is unknown. No base-level quality is on record; no much larger clone is a single base apart.

TCR CDR3 regions were amplified from genomic DNA by multiplex PCR using the deep immunoSEQ assay. Genomic DNA extracted from each cell subset was distributed evenly over all wells of several immunoSEQ 96-well plates, and each plate served as one replicate. For sorted subsets, around 0.2 ug genomic DNA, equal to 30,000 to 35,000 T cell genomes, was loaded into each replicate PCR. The purified libraries were quantified using a Qubit 3.0 fluorometer, sized with a Bioanalyzer 2100, and then quantified again using the KAPA Library Quantification kit. A separate single-read 150-cycle Illumina NextSeq 550 flow cell was used to sequence each immunoSEQ 96-well plate. In the source study's methods: Because only junctional sequences without quality scores were contained in the immunoSEQ output, filtering matching that applied to full-length reads could not be performed. To assign V/J genes and CDR3, sequences were annotated against IMGT germline references using PyIR, a Python wrapper for IgBLAST v1.9. Reads were removed for weak V/J assignments (E-value above 1e-6), missing CDR3, stop codons, out-of-frame junctions, or ambiguous translated residues. V3J clonotypes were defined as sequences sharing the same inferred V gene, J gene, and CDR3 amino acid sequence. The percentage overlap between two repertoires was calculated by dividing the number of shared unique clonotypes by the size of the smaller repertoire. Richness of each repertoire was evaluated using RTK rarefaction, the Chao1 estimator, and Recon v2.1 estimates of unobserved clonotypes. Generation probabilities for all TCRbeta clonotypes obtained by the gDNA method from a handful of donors were computed using OLGA. The table comes from immuneACCESS by way of TCRdb, which keeps in-frame sequences with V and J called. Part of the clones is missing from these tables; in studies checked, under half for an unresolved V gene and the rest for unknown reasons. The V and J calls and the clone size are those of that table, but D and trimming were determined from the DNA. The sample table contains about 2.3 million clones; only one count was recorded for just over 90% of them. The top ten clonotypes cover 0.39% of the sample.

Donors were healthy HIV-negative adults with no recently reported acute infections or vaccinations. All donors were Caucasian adults living in Nashville, Tennessee, USA. CD4+ T cells were enriched by magnetic negative selection; naive cells were then positively selected on CD45RA, and the negative fraction formed the memory subset. Blood was collected by leukapheresis, and PBMCs were isolated by Ficoll-Histopaque density gradient centrifugation and then cryopreserved in liquid nitrogen vapor phase. Analytical flow cytometry was used to check the purity and quantity of each magnetically sorted T cell population. Genomic DNA was isolated from every sorted fraction and measured by UV absorbance on a Nanodrop 2000c. In the germline V gene (reference sequence), CDR1 corresponds to GTSNPN and CDR2 to SVGIG. V and J lose 3 bases and 5 bases, and a span of 20 bases separates them. Inclusive of the bounding cysteine and phenylalanine, the CDR3 is 15 residues long. The only DNA kept is the CDR3, 45 bases in frame from the first base.

The source is a man aged 18 to 30 in good health. Some clones in this sample may be carry-over from other donors' samples. The specimen sequenced was naive CD4+ T cells from PBMCs. The cell subset or site label for this specimen denotes: CD45RA+ positively selected. The chain is made from TRBV30 and TRBJ2-7; a weak D assignment points to TRBD2 (5 bases agree). DNA sequence: TGTGCCTGGAGAGGGAGAGGCCGAGCGGACCACGAGCAGTACTTC. Protein translation: CAWRGRGRADHEQYF.